The source of this TCR beta chain is a study of blood T cell repertoires in COVID-19 (dated by TCRdb to the early 2020s). Context from the whole study: The collaborator samples originated in the United States, Italy and Spain and spanned the acute and convalescent phases of COVID-19. The material from the prospective study consisted of cDNA or gDNA derived from T cells, B-cell-depleted T cells, or PBMCs. Deeply sampled blood TCRbeta repertoires from subjects exposed to, actively infected with, or recovered from COVID-19 were included in the dataset. The repertoires were made available in a free public database intended to serve as a resource for research on the immune response to SARS-CoV-2. The samples were drawn from the first 160 participants of the ongoing ImmuneRACE study and from over 950 subjects provided by 6 global collaborators. Sample metadata almost always included a de-identified subject ID, COVID-19 status, age in years and sex. Where available, HLA class I and class II types were obtained from metadata supplied by the sample provider rather than from assay-based typing. What the study reported, not specific to this receptor: The amount of clinical and demographic metadata varied by source and participant and was provided uncurated.

Here V drops 3 bases and J drops 6 bases, and the junction holds 9 bases not matched to any gene. The germline V gene (reference sequence) supplies CDR1 SGHNT and CDR2 YYREEE. CDR3 length: 18 amino acids, cysteine to phenylalanine. The DNA shown is the 54-base CDR3, in frame from base 1. Participants in the prospective study were enrolled through a virtual design, were aged roughly 18 to 100 years, and lived in roughly 24 United States geographic areas. Cohort assignment in the prospective study relied on participant-reported clinical history from a screening survey and a study questionnaire. In the prospective study, mobile phlebotomists collected whole blood, serum and a nasopharyngeal or oropharyngeal swab from each participant. Over an approximately 2-month period, participants in the prospective study had the option of providing additional blood draws and questionnaires. Prospective study blood samples were shipped either frozen or at room temperature before DNA extraction.

The immunoSEQ Assay, a bias-controlled multiplex PCR, was used to amplify TCRbeta CDR3 regions from genomic DNA. The study's processing was this. Nucleated cell counts per sample were estimated from amplification of reference gene primers within the assay. To quantify the absolute abundance of each unique TCRbeta CDR3 rearrangement, sequence reads were collapsed and filtered. For each sample, productive Simpson clonality was calculated by taking the square root of Simpson's diversity index across productive rearrangements. As stored in TCRdb, this immuneACCESS dataset retains in-frame rearrangements with V and J assigned. A fraction of the clones does not appear; measured against another copy, unresolved V genes explain less than half of the discrepancy, and the remainder lacks a known reason. V, J and clone size were drawn from that table, and D and trimming were deduced from the DNA. The sample table records more than 200,000 clones; approximately 80% of these occur just once. About 4% of the sample is taken by the ten largest.

As for this clone: Its target antigen remains unknown. No base quality values were provided; no much bigger clone lies one nucleotide off.

This TCR was recovered from a man in his thirties or forties with acute COVID-19. Rearrangement joined TRBV5-4 to TRBJ2-2, with 15 bases matching TRBD2. The specimen was PBMCs or T cells enriched from blood (not recorded which). CDR3 reads: CASSYPGTSGGRAGELFF. The DNA reads as follows: TGTGCCAGCAGCTACCCCGGGACTAGCGGGGGGCGGGCCGGGGAGCTGTTTTTT.